This TCR beta chain was sequenced in a study of cytomegalovirus exposure and HLA in healthy donors. This CDR3 region has 14 residues. Germline values: CDR1 SGHAT, CDR2 FQNNGV. V trimming: 2 bases; J trimming: 7 bases; junction bases outside the gene matches: 7. On this clone itself: Antigen: not known.

Primers: 60 Vbeta forward and 13 Jbeta reverse. Libraries were prepared by immunoSEQ multiplex PCR; TCRdb keeps only in-frame clonotypes and omits some of them. Its table records tens of thousands of clones. Study outcomes and limitations: The authors assumed roughly uniform sequencing depth across donors for presence/absence analyses. Cytomegalovirus association was listed for about 160 TCR beta chains. Exclusion as indistinguishable affected some V segments, including TRBV6-2 and TRBV6-3.

The source material was PBMCs. The sequence derives from a male donor in good health and CMV-seropositive. V and J are TRBV11-2 and TRBJ1-1; 7 nucleotides line up with TRBD1. This CDR3 reads CASSLRQGGFEAFF. CDR3 in DNA: TGTGCCAGCAGCTTACGACAGGGTGGGTTTGAAGCTTTCTTT.